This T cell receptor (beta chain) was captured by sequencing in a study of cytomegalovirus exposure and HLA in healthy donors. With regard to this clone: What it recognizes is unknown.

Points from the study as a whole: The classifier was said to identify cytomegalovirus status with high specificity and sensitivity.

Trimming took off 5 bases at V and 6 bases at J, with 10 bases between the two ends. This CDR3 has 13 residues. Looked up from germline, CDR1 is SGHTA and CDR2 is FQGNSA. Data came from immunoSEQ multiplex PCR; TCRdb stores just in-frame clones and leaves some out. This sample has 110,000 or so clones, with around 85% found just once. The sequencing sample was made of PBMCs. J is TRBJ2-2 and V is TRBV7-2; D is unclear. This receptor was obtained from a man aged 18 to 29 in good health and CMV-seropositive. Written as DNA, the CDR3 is TGTGCCAGCAGCCTAGGAAGCCCCGGGGAGCTGTTTTTT. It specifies CASSLGSPGELFF.